The 22 T cell receptor beta chains in this list originate from one sample, sequenced in a study of low-dose radiotherapy and immunotherapy resistance in tumors. With TRAV- and TRBV-specific primers, first-strand cDNA was made, covering the alpha and beta chains. The TCRs were subjected to amplification over around 18 PCR cycles employing a constant-region primer in conjunction with a V-primer adapter. MiXCR was run by TCRdb on the reads, yielding one entry per CDR3 protein. The repertoire holds about 60,000 distinct CDR3 sequences, with under 30% as singletons. Time point noted: before trial treatment. Sequencing used PBMCs, obtained before treatment. The receptor set was obtained from a male donor with prostate cancer.

This clonotype was observed a few times. A read error is the likely source, as a far larger clone sits one nucleotide away. The chain recombines TRBV20-1 with TRBJ2-7; D might be TRBD1 or TRBD2, each matching 6 bases. V lost 5 bases and J 7 bases, leaving 24 bases between the germline ends. From germline, CDR1 is DFQATT and CDR2 SNEGSKA (reference sequence). The CDR3 contains 15 residues. CDR3: CSAGRLGGSYNEQYF. CDR3 sequence (DNA): TGCAGTGCTGGAAGACTGGGGGGCTCCTACAATGAGCAGTACTTC.

This clonotype was seen many times. J is TRBJ2-7 and V is TRBV5-1; 10 bases align to TRBD1. Trimming removed 2 bases from V and 2 bases from J; junction bases left unmatched: 7. Germline CDR1 SGHRS, CDR2 YFSETQ. This CDR3 contains 16 residues. The CDR3 loop reads CASSLTPGTGAYEQYF. The CDR3 region has the DNA TGCGCCAGCAGCTTAACACCCGGGACAGGGGCCTACGAGCAGTACTTC.

A single count supports this clonotype. The V call is TRBV7-6, the J call TRBJ2-3; TRBD2 is a possible D gene (7 bases). This CDR3 is built from 13 residues. Germline CDR1 SGHVS, CDR2 FNYEAQ. The CDR3 reads CDYRAGDTDTQYF. CDR3 nucleotide sequence: TGTGATTACAGGGCGGGAGACACAGATACGCAGTATTTT.

Ten or more counts support this clonotype. V and J are TRBV28 and TRBJ1-5; 10 bases match TRBD1. CDR1 and CDR2 (germline): MDHEN, SYDVKM. Germline trimming cut 2 bases from V and 7 bases from J; bases unmatched to any gene: 5. The CDR3 loop spans 15 amino acids. As DNA, the CDR3 is TGTGCCAGCAGTTTACCCGGGACAGGGGAACAGCCCCAGCATTTT. It encodes CASSLPGTGEQPQHF.

This clonotype was observed at least ten times. The rearrangement uses TRBV11-2 and TRBJ2-7; the match to TRBD1 covers 7 bases. Germline-derived CDR1 and CDR2 are SGHAT and FQNNGV. There are 15 residues in the CDR3. The V segment lost 1 base and the J segment 0 bases; nucleotides outside the gene matches: 3. The CDR3, as DNA: TGTGCCAGCAGCTTAGTAGGGGACAGCTCCTACGAGCAGTACTTC. Protein sequence: CASSLVGDSSYEQYF.

The rearrangement links TRBV11-3 to TRBJ1-1; 9 bases line up with TRBD1. The CDR3 loop spans 15 amino acids. V shed 5 bases, J shed 6 bases, and the junction held 10 bases outside the gene matches. Germline loops: CDR1 SGHNT, CDR2 YENEEA. CDR3 region: CASSVRQGVGAEAFF. In nucleotides, the CDR3 is TGTGCCAGCAGCGTACGACAGGGGGTTGGTGCTGAAGCTTTCTTT.

The chain combines TRBV19 with TRBJ2-3; D is unresolved. The V and J ends lost 6 bases and 3 bases respectively, with 16 bases between them. Germline values: CDR1 LNHDA, CDR2 SQIVND (reference sequence). This CDR3 has 15 amino acids. In DNA form, the CDR3 reads TGTGCCAGTAGGCCTTCCCCCGTGCCAACAGATACGCAGTATTTT. Amino acid sequence: CASRPSPVPTDTQYF.

Note on this clonotype: A read error may be the cause here, since a much bigger clone is one base away. The chain joins TRBV27 to TRBJ2-5; tentative D call: TRBD1 (5 bases). This CDR3 contains 14 residues. Germline CDR1 reads MNHEY; CDR2 reads SMNVEV (reference sequence). The CDR3: CASSSAGLQETRYF. The CDR3 DNA follows: TGTGCCAGCAGTTCCGCAGGGTTACAAGAGACCCGGTACTTC.

This clonotype occurred once. The V call is TRBV21-1, the J call TRBJ2-1. TRBV21-1 is a documented pseudogene. The CDR3 consists of 19 residues. The CDR3 bases are TGTGCCAGCAGAGGCGGCGAGAGGCGTAAGAGGTGGTCCTACAATGAGCAGTTCTTC. The encoded protein is CASRGGERRKRWSYNEQFF.

This clonotype was found many times. The chain recombines TRBV9 with TRBJ1-5, with a tentative D call TRBD1 (5 bases). V was clipped by 2 bases and J by 7 bases, with 10 bases between them. Germline CDR1 reads SGDLS; CDR2 reads YYNGEE. The CDR3 loop spans 13 amino acids. The DNA for the CDR3 is TGTGCCAGCAGCGTTGGGGGGAGGCAGCCCCAGCATTTT. Translating it yields CASSVGGRQPQHF.

This clonotype was counted at least ten times. This chain uses TRBV7-3 with TRBJ2-7, with TRBD2 as a possible D gene (7 bases). Germline CDR1 and CDR2: SGHTA and FQGTGA. V dropped 1 base and J dropped 3 bases, with 13 bases sitting between them. This CDR3 contains 15 residues. The CDR3 here is CASSLSGGPLYEQYF. In DNA form, the CDR3 reads TGTGCCAGCAGCTTAAGCGGGGGCCCCCTCTACGAGCAGTACTTC.

Many counts were recorded for this clonotype. This sequence joins TRBV5-1 and TRBJ2-1; TRBD2 matches at 10 bases. The CDR3 runs to 15 residues. CDR1 is SGHRS, CDR2 YFSETQ, per germline. V was clipped by 1 base and J by 4 bases; unmatched bases: 2. CDR3 sequence: CASSLRAGGYNEQFF. CDR3 coding DNA: TGCGCCAGCAGCTTGCGAGCGGGAGGGTACAATGAGCAGTTCTTC.

This clonotype was counted ten times or more. V and J are TRBV28 and TRBJ1-5; 9 bases align to TRBD1. CDR3 length: 17 residues. Losses at the gene ends were 6 bases for V and 0 bases for J; bases not matched to a gene: 9. The germline V gene encodes CDR1 MDHEN and CDR2 SYDVKM. In DNA form, the CDR3 reads TGTGCCAGCAGCCCAGGACAGGGGCCTTATAGCAATCAGCCCCAGCATTTT. Protein sequence: CASSPGQGPYSNQPQHF.

About this clonotype: The likely explanation is a read error, given a far larger clone one base away. The V gene is TRBV6-8, the J gene TRBJ2-3; 7 bases agree with TRBD1. Per germline, CDR1 MNHGY and CDR2 SAAAGT. CDR3 length: 16 amino acids. V dropped 5 bases and J dropped 6; count of bases not matched to a gene: 14. The CDR3 nucleotides read TGTGCCAGCAGTGAAAAGATGGCAGGGGGTTTTGATACGCAGTATTTT. It encodes CASSEKMAGGFDTQYF.

As for this clonotype: A much larger clone differs from this one at a single base, so this may be a read error. The chain couples TRBV6-2 or TRBV6-3 to TRBJ1-2; the D gene is possibly TRBD1 (6 bases). CDR3 length: 12 amino acids. V gave up 6 bases and J gave up 10 bases, with 15 bases separating them. Per germline, CDR1 MNHEY and CDR2 SVGEGT. CDR3 sequence (DNA): TGTGCCAGCAGCCCTATGACAGGAATCTACACCTTC. Its protein product is CASSPMTGIYTF.

The chain couples TRBV7-9 to TRBJ2-7; either TRBD1 or TRBD2 may supply D (5 bases each). Near its end, the DNA agrees better with TRBJ2-5, so the J call may be wrong. The germline CDR1 and CDR2 sequences are SEHNR and FQNEAQ (reference sequence). This CDR3 spans 14 amino acids. The CDR3 protein is CASSFGDLQETQYF. In DNA, the CDR3 is TGTGCCAGCAGCTTCGGGGACCTACAAGAGACCCAGTACTTC.

This clonotype was seen at least ten times. The chain links TRBV6-5 to TRBJ1-2; 8 bases match TRBD1. Germline CDR1 is MNHEY and CDR2 is SVGAGI. V was clipped by 0 bases and J by 3 bases; unmatched bases: 6. This CDR3 region has 16 residues. CDR3 coding DNA: TGTGCCAGCAGTTACTCGCGGACAGGGAGTCACTATGGCTACACCTTC. Residues: CASSYSRTGSHYGYTF.

This clonotype was seen only a few times. The chain uses TRBV7-9 and TRBJ2-7, with TRBD2 identical over 8 bases. Germline V gene data show CDR1 as SEHNR and CDR2 as FQNEAQ (reference sequence). V dropped 5 bases and J dropped 7; count of bases not matched to a gene: 19. The CDR3 totals 17 residues. The DNA of the CDR3 is TGTGCCAGCAGCCCACCCCGACGACTAGCGAGGCCTTGGGAGCAGTACTTC. The encoded protein is CASSPPRRLARPWEQYF.

As for this clonotype: One base separates it from a far larger clone, so it is likely a read error. This sequence joins TRBV6-8 and TRBJ1-5, with D perhaps TRBD1 (6 bases). Looked up from germline, CDR1 is MNHGY and CDR2 is SAAAGT. Trimming pared 5 bases from V and 3 bases from J, leaving 14 bases between. The CDR3 is 15 residues long. The CDR3: CASSKARGHNQPQHF. The CDR3 DNA reads as TGTGCCAGCAGTAAAGCGCGGGGGCACAATCAGCCCCAGCATTTT.

The chain is built from TRBV2 and TRBJ2-7; no clear D gene. The CDR3 runs to 14 residues. V gave up 2 bases and J gave up 2 bases, with 10 bases separating them. CDR1 is SNHLY and CDR2 is FYNNEI in the germline V gene. The CDR3 here is CASSERLRTYEQYF. The CDR3 bases are TGTGCCAGCAGTGAACGTTTGAGGACCTACGAGCAGTACTTC.

At least ten counts were recorded for this clonotype. The rearrangement links TRBV29-1 to TRBJ1-2; D possibly corresponds to TRBD1 (6 bases). The CDR3 is 14 amino acids. From germline, CDR1 is SQVTM and CDR2 ANQGSEA. V shed 4 bases and J shed 10 bases, with 22 bases lying between them. The chain's CDR3 is CSVGLALHREDYTF. The CDR3 DNA reads as TGCAGCGTTGGCCTGGCCCTCCACAGGGAGGACTACACCTTC.

This clonotype has a count of ten or more. The chain employs TRBV4-2 and TRBJ2-1, with 12 bases lining up with TRBD2. J gave up 6 bases and V 0 bases, and 6 bases lay outside the gene matches. The CDR3 has 17 amino acids. Germline CDR1 and CDR2: LGHNA and YNFKEQ. The CDR3 nucleotides read TGTGCCAGCAGCCAAGATCCGGGGGGACTAGCGGGCAATGAGCAGTTCTTC. Protein: CASSQDPGGLAGNEQFF.